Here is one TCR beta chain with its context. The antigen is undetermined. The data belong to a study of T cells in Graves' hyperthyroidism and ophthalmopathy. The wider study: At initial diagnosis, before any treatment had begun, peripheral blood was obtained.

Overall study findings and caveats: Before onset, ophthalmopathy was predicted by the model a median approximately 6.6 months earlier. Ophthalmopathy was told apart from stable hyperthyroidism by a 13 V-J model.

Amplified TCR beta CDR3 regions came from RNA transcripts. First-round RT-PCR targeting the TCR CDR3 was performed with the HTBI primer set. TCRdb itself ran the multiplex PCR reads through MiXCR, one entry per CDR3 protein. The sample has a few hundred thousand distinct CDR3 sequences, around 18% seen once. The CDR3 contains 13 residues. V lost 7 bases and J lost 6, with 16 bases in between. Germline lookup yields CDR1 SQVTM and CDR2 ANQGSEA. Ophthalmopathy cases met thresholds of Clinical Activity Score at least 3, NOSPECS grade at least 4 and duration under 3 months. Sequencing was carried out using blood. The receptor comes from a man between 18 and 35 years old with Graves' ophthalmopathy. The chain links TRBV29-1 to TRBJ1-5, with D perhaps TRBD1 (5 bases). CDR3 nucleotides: TGCAGCGCCGGGACCAATAGTGGTCAGCCCCAGCATTTT. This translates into CSAGTNSGQPQHF.